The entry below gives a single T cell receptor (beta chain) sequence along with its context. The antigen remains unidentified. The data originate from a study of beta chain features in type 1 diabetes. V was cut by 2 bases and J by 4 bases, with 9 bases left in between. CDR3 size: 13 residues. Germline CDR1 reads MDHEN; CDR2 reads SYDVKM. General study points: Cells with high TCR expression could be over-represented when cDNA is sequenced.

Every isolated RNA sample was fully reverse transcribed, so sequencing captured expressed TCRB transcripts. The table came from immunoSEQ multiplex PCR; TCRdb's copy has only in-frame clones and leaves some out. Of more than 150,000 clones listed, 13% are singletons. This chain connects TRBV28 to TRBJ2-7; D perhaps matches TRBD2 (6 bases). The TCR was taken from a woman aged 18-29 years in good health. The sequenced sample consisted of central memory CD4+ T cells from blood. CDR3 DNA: TGTGCCAGCAGTTTAGGAGGGCCATACGAGCAGTACTTC. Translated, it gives CASSLGGPYEQYF.